Presented here are 25 T cell receptor beta chains from one specimen sequenced in a study of shared clonotypes between healthy human individuals. The repertoire was sequenced with immunoSEQ multiplex PCR; TCRdb's copy has only in-frame clones and lacks some. The sample carries about 2 million clones, 95% recorded once. The source material was naive CD4+ T cells sorted from blood. Subset: CD45RA+ positively selected. The receptors were sampled from a man aged 18 to 35 in good health.

This chain joins TRBV5-4 and TRBJ2-1; D unresolved. The germline CDR1 and CDR2 sequences are SGHNT and YYREEE (reference sequence). This CDR3 comprises 14 residues. Trimming cost V 0 bases and J 3 bases, with 7 bases left between them. The CDR3 DNA follows: TGTGCCAGCAGCTTGGAGCCGGGCTACAATGAGCAGTTCTTC. Its translation: CASSLEPGYNEQFF. The whole variable domain, remainder taken from reference TRBV5-4 and TRBJ2-1, is ETGVTQSPTHLIKTRGQQVTLRCSSQSGHNTVSWYQQALGQGPQFIFQYYREEENGRGNFPPRFSGLQFPNYSSELNVNALELDDSALYLCASSLEPGYNEQFFGPGTRLTVL.

V gene TRBV6-5 combines with J gene TRBJ2-2; 11 positions agree with TRBD2. The V gene's germline CDR1 is MNHEY and CDR2 SVGAGI. V shed 6 bases and J 9 bases; nucleotides not matched to a gene: 9. This CDR3 is 15 amino acids long. The CDR3 coding sequence is TGTGCCAGCAGGAGGACTAGCGGGTCTAGCCGGGAGCTGTTTTTT. Its protein is CASRRTSGSSRELFF.

This chain links TRBV18 with TRBJ1-2; 7 bases are shared with TRBD1. Trimming cost V 5 bases and J 6 bases; bases outside gene matches: 12. The germline CDR1 and CDR2 sequences are KGHSH and LQKENI. This CDR3 is built from 15 residues. The chain's CDR3 is CASSSRRQGGDGYTF. CDR3 DNA: TGTGCCAGCTCATCTCGTCGACAGGGCGGAGATGGCTACACCTTC.

This chain connects TRBV6-1 to TRBJ1-3; 9 nucleotides align to TRBD1. V was pared by 6 bases and J by 3 bases, with 6 bases of the junction left unmatched. There are 15 residues in the CDR3. The germline V gene has CDR1 MNHNS and CDR2 SASEGT. The CDR3 DNA reads TGTGCCAGCAGCTTCGGGACAGGGAGTGGAAACACCATATATTTT. It yields the protein CASSFGTGSGNTIYF.

In DNA, the CDR3 is TGTGCCAGCCAACCCAGAGCGACTAGCGCATCCTACGAGCAGTACTTC. It translates to CASQPRATSASYEQYF. The chain carries TRBV19 and TRBJ2-7; TRBD2 agrees at 8 bases. V was pared by 9 bases and J by 1 base, with 14 bases of the junction left unmatched. Germline CDR1 and CDR2: LNHDA and SQIVND (reference sequence). The CDR3 sequence is 16 residues long. Based on the CDR3 plus reference TRBV19 and TRBJ2-7, the full variable domain is DGGITQSPKYLFRKEGQNVTLSCEQNLNHDAMYWYRQDPGQGLRLIYYSQIVNDFQKGDIAEGYSVSREKKESFPLTVTSAQKNPTAFYLCASQPRATSASYEQYFGPGTRLTVT.

The CDR3 protein is CASSRTGVNYGYTF. Here the CDR3 DNA reads TGTGCCAGCAGCCGGACAGGGGTGAACTATGGCTACACCTTC. The chain recombines TRBV5-6 with TRBJ1-2, with 9 bases that match TRBD1. The CDR3 is made up of 14 amino acids. Germline CDR1 SGHDT, CDR2 YYEEEE. The ends lost 4 bases at V and 2 bases at J; junction bases unmatched: 3.

The chain combines TRBV11-2 with TRBJ2-7; unclear D gene. The germline V gene encodes CDR1 SGHAT and CDR2 FQNNGV. This CDR3 region has 13 residues. V shed 0 bases and J shed 5 bases, with 8 bases lying between them. The CDR3: CASSLERQDEQYF. In DNA form, the CDR3 reads TGTGCCAGCAGCTTAGAAAGGCAGGACGAGCAGTACTTC.

This chain connects TRBV11-2 to TRBJ2-7, with D perhaps matching TRBD1 or TRBD2 (5 bases each). CDR3 length equals 13 residues. The ends were cut back, 5 bases at V and 7 bases at J, with 15 bases in the middle. Germline loops: CDR1 SGHAT, CDR2 FQNNGV. CDR3 protein: CASSVWGSGEQYF. CDR3 DNA: TGTGCCAGCAGCGTGTGGGGGTCGGGGGAGCAGTACTTC. The full variable domain, with the rest looked up from reference TRBV11-2 and TRBJ2-7, is EAGVAQSPRYKIIEKRQSVAFWCNPISGHATLYWYQQILGQGPKLLIQFQNNGVVDDSQLPKDRFSAERLKGVDSTLKIQPAKLEDSAVYLCASSVWGSGEQYFGPGTRLTVT.

The genes are TRBV5-1 and TRBJ1-1; the D is unclear. Trimming left V 0 bases short and J 1 base short, with 10 bases between. The CDR3 sequence is 15 residues long. In germline, CDR1 is SGHRS, CDR2 YFSETQ. DNA for the CDR3: TGCGCCAGCAGCTTGGGAGACTCCGCGAACACTGAAGCTTTCTTT. Residues: CASSLGDSANTEAFF.

This sequence joins TRBV9 and TRBJ2-7; 8 nucleotides match TRBD2. V lost 0 bases to trimming and J lost 5 bases; unmatched junction nucleotides: 4. Per germline, CDR1 SGDLS and CDR2 YYNGEE. The CDR3 runs 14 residues. The CDR3 loop is CASSVGSGRNEQYF. The CDR3 region has the DNA TGTGCCAGCAGCGTAGGAAGCGGGAGAAACGAGCAGTACTTC.

The chain links TRBV7-9 to TRBJ2-1, with TRBD2 identical over 8 bases. The CDR3 is 16 residues long. Germline V gene data show CDR1 as SEHNR and CDR2 as FQNEAQ (reference sequence). V gave up 0 bases and J gave up 8 bases; unmatched junction bases: 9. The CDR3 region has the DNA TGTGCCAGCAGCTTAGCGGGGACTAGTGGAGGCCATGAGCAGTTCTTC. It yields the protein CASSLAGTSGGHEQFF.

This chain links TRBV6-1 with TRBJ2-7; D uncertain. Germline CDR1 and CDR2: MNHNS and SASEGT. Deletions cut 4 bases from V and 0 bases from J, with 10 bases between. The CDR3 sequence is 14 residues long. The CDR3 DNA reads as TGTGCCAGCAGTGTGGAAGGCCTCTCCTACGAGCAGTACTTC. Translating it yields CASSVEGLSYEQYF.

This chain links TRBV6-6 with TRBJ1-1; possibly TRBD1 for D (5 bases). The germline CDR1 and CDR2 sequences are MNHNY and SVGAGI (reference sequence). V was pared by 7 bases and J by 1 base, with 10 bases between. The length of the CDR3 is 13 residues. The CDR3 spells CASIQQANTEAFF. The CDR3 DNA reads as TGTGCCAGCATTCAACAGGCGAACACTGAAGCTTTCTTT.

This chain joins TRBV28 and TRBJ1-2, with 8 bases fitting TRBD1. This CDR3 has 17 amino acids. Germline CDR1 reads MDHEN; CDR2 reads SYDVKM. The V segment lost 3 bases and the J segment 7 bases; nucleotides outside the gene matches: 16. The CDR3 sequence is CASSLTFGGRGHPGYTF. The CDR3 DNA is TGTGCCAGCAGTTTGACTTTTGGTGGCAGGGGGCATCCTGGCTACACCTTC.

The rearrangement joins TRBV30 to TRBJ1-2; D unclear. The CDR3 is made up of 13 amino acids. The V end was cut by 0 bases, the J end by 8 bases, with 13 bases between. Looked up from germline, CDR1 is GTSNPN and CDR2 is SVGIG (reference sequence). This CDR3 is CAWSVRAQLGYTF. In DNA, the CDR3 is TGTGCCTGGAGTGTACGAGCACAGTTGGGCTACACCTTC.

With respect to this clone: At one end the junction does not follow the germline gene, possibly because of a read error. The chain joins TRBV29-1 to TRBJ2-7; either TRBD1 or TRBD2 may fit D (5 bases each). CDR1 is SQVTM and CDR2 is ANQGSEA in the germline V gene. The CDR3 covers 11 residues. This CDR3 is CSVGDVYEQYF. As DNA, the CDR3 is TGCAGTGTTGGGGACGTCTACGAGCAGTACTTC.

In this sample, this clone turned up once. The CDR3 protein is CASSPSITRDGSNYGYTF. In DNA, the CDR3 is TGTGCCAGCTCACCCTCAATTACCCGGGACGGCTCTAACTATGGCTACACCTTC. The chain uses TRBV18 and TRBJ1-2, with D possibly TRBD1 on 5 matching bases. Per the germline V gene, CDR1 is KGHSH and CDR2 is LQKENI. V lost 3 bases to trimming and J lost 0 bases, with 20 bases between them. The CDR3 consists of 18 residues.

CDR3 in DNA: TGTGCCAGCAGCCCGCGACAGCTGAACACTGAAGCTTTCTTT. Protein product: CASSPRQLNTEAFF. The chain carries TRBV14 and TRBJ1-1; D might be TRBD1 (5 bases). Between the trimmed V and J ends, which lost 4 bases and 0 bases, there was a span of 9 bases. The CDR3 is 14 residues long. CDR1 is SGHDN, CDR2 FVKESK, per germline.

The CDR3 coding sequence is TGTGCCAGCGGGACAGCTGGAAACACCATATATTTT. Encoded protein: CASGTAGNTIYF. The V call is TRBV2, the J call TRBJ1-3, with TRBD1 matching 7 bases. Germline loops: CDR1 SNHLY, CDR2 FYNNEI. This CDR3 is 12 amino acids long. Losses at the gene ends were 8 bases for V and 2 bases for J; bases not matched to a gene: 0.

This rearrangement joins TRBV9 to TRBJ1-2; 10 nucleotides align to TRBD1. In germline, CDR1 is SGDLS, CDR2 YYNGEE. Unmatched junction bases numbered 5, after V lost 4 bases and J lost 2 bases. The CDR3 contains 15 residues. This CDR3 reads CASSIGQGGNYGYTF. The CDR3, as DNA: TGTGCCAGCAGCATCGGACAGGGGGGAAACTATGGCTACACCTTC.

The rearrangement joins TRBV28 to TRBJ2-7; 10 nucleotides match TRBD1. This CDR3 is built from 14 residues. J lost 6 bases, V lost 3 bases, and 5 bases had no gene match. The germline V gene has CDR1 MDHEN and CDR2 SYDVKM. The chain's CDR3 is CASSLGQGTSEQYF. CDR3 DNA: TGTGCCAGCAGTTTGGGACAGGGGACTAGCGAGCAGTACTTC.

The CDR3 bases are TGTGCCAGCAGCCTGGCCGGGACAGGGGTCTCACCCCTCCACTTT. Translation gives CASSLAGTGVSPLHF. This chain links TRBV5-6 with TRBJ1-6; 10 bases map to TRBD1. The germline V gene encodes CDR1 SGHDT and CDR2 YYEEEE. CDR3 size: 15 residues. Unmatched junction bases numbered 8, after V lost 4 bases and J lost 10 bases.

This chain uses TRBV12-5 with TRBJ1-3; unclear D gene. CDR1 is LGHNT and CDR2 is FRNRAP in the germline V gene. V gave up 5 bases and J gave up 4 bases, with 3 bases separating them. This CDR3 contains 11 residues. The CDR3 protein is CASGEGNTIYF. CDR3 coding DNA: TGTGCTAGTGGTGAAGGAAACACCATATATTTT.

The chain carries TRBV12-5 and TRBJ2-7; the D is unclear. This CDR3 region has 13 residues. Germline loops: CDR1 LGHNT, CDR2 FRNRAP. V lost 7 bases and J lost 5, with 15 bases in between. CDR3 coding DNA: TGTGCTAGTGCCCTTAGCCCCCCCCACGAGCAGTACTTC. It translates to CASALSPPHEQYF.

This chain links TRBV27 with TRBJ2-3; 16 nucleotides match TRBD2. The germline CDR1 and CDR2 sequences are MNHEY and SMNVEV (reference sequence). The V gene end was trimmed by 2 bases and the J gene end by 3 bases; junction bases not matched to a gene: 8. The CDR3 is 19 amino acids. CDR3 DNA sequence: TGTGCCAGCAGTTTACGGGGGACTAGCGGGAGGGCCGAGACAGATACGCAGTATTTT. Encoded protein: CASSLRGTSGRAETDTQYF.